This TCR beta chain is drawn from a study of CD8 T cells in Susac syndrome (dated by TCRdb to the late 2010s). Broadly, across the study: Whether CD8+ T cell activation and differentiation in Susac syndrome was antigen driven was tested using repertoire sequencing.

RNA was extracted with the RNeasy kit and 0.5 to 1 ug was reverse transcribed using random hexamers. TCR beta CDR3 regions were amplified with the immunoSEQ multiplex PCR assay covering 54 Vbeta and 13 Jbeta segments. PCR amplification bias was corrected by using a synthetic template baseline for primer optimization and computational correction. The study's own analysis went as follows. Reads were assigned to V, D and J genes according to IMGT and analyzed in immunoSEQ Analyzer, with only productive sequences retained. Clonality was computed as one minus Shannon entropy normalized by log2 of the number of productive unique sequences. For each patient and control, public and private clones were evaluated within the 100 most prevalent clones. Susac-specific clones were defined as absent from healthy and MS cohorts, around 980 published viral clones and other ImmuneACCESS disease sequences. Using fastp trimming at Q25 and MiXCR clonotype assembly, TCRdb reanalyzed the public sequencing data and kept in-frame beta chains. Each CDR3 protein appears once, grouped with its most common genes and DNA. It is TCRdb's table, rather than the study itself, that gives the V and J calls and clone size. Within this sample are approximately 71,000 distinct CDR3 sequences, with 96% of them counted one time only. The top ten hold 0.11% of the sample.

Comments on this clonotype: Its antigen is currently not known. No base quality information exists; no much larger clone differs at one position.

Including the terminal cysteine and phenylalanine, the CDR3 comprises 12 residues. CDR3 DNA is the only sequence kept; it has 36 bases, read in frame from the first base. The germline V gene encodes CDR1 SNHLY and CDR2 FYNNEI. The V end loses 3 bases and the J end loses 2 bases, and a stretch of 4 bases separates them. The full study reports these points: The TCR sequencing and HLA analysis was acknowledged to have included a relatively small number of individuals.

Peripheral blood CD8+ and CD4+ T cells from healthy donors, Susac syndrome patients and multiple sclerosis patients were profiled using high-throughput TCR beta sequencing. The multiple sclerosis controls were treatment-naive patients whose relapsing-remitting disease, either stable or active, fulfilled the revised McDonald criteria. Bulk CD8+ and CD4+ T cells were purified by magnetic negative isolation, while CD8+ TEMRA cells were enriched using FACS. Blood was collected in EDTA tubes and processed within 24 hours, with PBMCs isolated through density gradient centrifugation. PBMCs intended for TCR sequencing were cryopreserved in liquid nitrogen and were subsequently thawed in a 37 degrees C water bath. A purity of at least 90% was achieved for sorted or isolated CD4+, CD8+ and CD8+ TEMRA cells.

In this chain, TRBV2 is recombined with TRBJ1-2; the D gene lacks a confident call. Source material: CD4+ T cells from PBMCs. This sequence originates from a human donor with multiple sclerosis. The CDR3 amino acid sequence is: CASSDLNYGYTF. The nucleotide sequence reads TGTGCCAGCAGTGATCTGAACTATGGCTACACCTTC.